Given below is one TCR beta chain in context. Its antigen is unknown. Nothing much larger sits one base from this clone, and base qualities are not available. The junction carries 18 bases between V and J, which are trimmed by 4 bases and 6 bases respectively. The CDR3 sequence holds 16 residues, the cysteine and phenylalanine included. CDR3 DNA is the only sequence kept; it has 48 bases, read in frame from the first base. Reading the germline V gene gives CDR1 SGHDN and CDR2 FVKESK. TCRbeta CDR3 regions were amplified from genomic DNA using the immunoSEQ Assay, a bias-controlled multiplex PCR. In the authors' own workflow: The number of nucleated cells in each sample was estimated from the amplification of reference gene primers within the assay. To quantify the absolute abundance of each unique TCRbeta CDR3 rearrangement, sequence reads were collapsed and filtered. For each sample, productive Simpson clonality was calculated as the square root of Simpson's diversity index over productive rearrangements. TCRdb provides this immuneACCESS table in a form limited to in-frame rearrangements. Some clones are lacking; in checked studies, under half of them reflect an unresolved V gene, and why the rest are absent is not known. Clone size and V and J calls were adopted from that table, with D and trimming inferred from the DNA. The sample has a few hundred thousand clones on record, approximately 86% of them singletons. About 3.6% of the sample belongs to the ten largest clones.

These data are taken from a study of blood T cell repertoires in COVID-19 (dated by TCRdb to 2018 to 2020). About the investigation overall: Samples covering the acute and convalescent phases of COVID-19 were provided by collaborators in the United States, Italy and Spain. Subjects who had been exposed to COVID-19, were actively infected with it, or had recovered from it provided the deeply sampled blood TCRbeta repertoires that made up the dataset. The material from the prospective study consisted of cDNA or gDNA derived from T cells, B-cell-depleted T cells, or PBMCs. The samples were drawn from two sources: the first 160 participants of the ongoing ImmuneRACE study, and 1,000 to 1,500 subjects contributed by 6 global collaborators. Where available, HLA class I and class II types were obtained from metadata supplied by the sample provider rather than from assay-based typing. A freely available public database, intended as a resource for researchers studying the immune response to SARS-CoV-2, is where the repertoires were released. The sample metadata nearly always contained a de-identified subject ID, COVID-19 status, age in years and sex.

Each collaborating institution followed its own protocols to collect whole blood in K2EDTA tubes. For TCRbeta analysis, collaborator samples were shipped as frozen whole blood, as isolated PBMCs, or as DNA extracted from either sample type. The paper's findings and limits, for the study overall: The quantity of clinical and demographic metadata differed by source and by participant and was supplied without curation.

The origin of this receptor is a man younger than 30 with active or convalescent COVID-19. Sequences were obtained from peripheral blood. The sequence links TRBV14 to TRBJ1-4, and perhaps TRBD1 as D gene, on 5 matching bases. The bases read TGTGCCAGCAGCCCATGGGACTTTTCAGGACATGAAAAACTGTTTTTT. It specifies CASSPWDFSGHEKLFF.